This entry concerns a single T cell receptor beta chain. Its specificity is not known. Libraries were prepared by immunoSEQ multiplex PCR; TCRdb keeps only in-frame clonotypes and omits some of them. The table includes 95,000 to 150,000 clones, about 90% detected once. Participants had chemo-refractory metastatic non-small-cell lung cancer and were treated with focal radiation plus ipilimumab CTLA-4 blockade. Per germline, CDR1 SGHVS and CDR2 FQNEAQ. The CDR3 is 19 amino acids. With V trimmed by 5 bases and J by 6 bases, 14 bases remained unmatched. This specimen comes from a study of radiotherapy plus CTLA-4 blockade in lung cancer. The overall study: Objective responses occurred in around 18% of patients; roughly 31% had disease control. General observations from the study: Radiotherapy with ipilimumab was followed by blood expansion of tumor-derived clones. Early shifts in blood T cell clones, with interferon-beta, reportedly predicted response best.

This sequence joins TRBV7-8 and TRBJ2-1, with 15 bases identical to TRBD2. The sequencing here drew on peripheral blood, taken from a patient treated with radiotherapy plus ipilimumab. This TCR derives from a human donor with non-small cell lung cancer that progressed on radiotherapy plus ipilimumab. The CDR3: CASSEDSGTSGRNFNEQFF. CDR3 nucleotides: TGTGCCAGCAGCGAAGACTCCGGGACTAGCGGGAGGAACTTCAATGAGCAGTTCTTC.